This record concerns one TCR beta chain sequence. It lacks a known antigen. Base qualities are not recorded, but no much larger clone differs from it by a single base. Interpreted using the paper, the time point label stands for: about 28 days (+/-7) after the second vaccine dose. AZD1222 recipients whose second dose came at about 4 weeks and those whose second dose came at about 12 weeks were combined into one group, since spike-specific TCR depth and breadth did not differ between the two schedules. The vaccinee samples were drawn from two UK trials, COV001 and COV002, one of which was a single-blind randomized controlled phase 2/3 trial testing AZD1222 (ChAdOx1 nCoV-19) in healthy adults. For TCRbeta chain sequencing, PBMC samples from trial participants were taken at day 0 and at day 28 after the second dose. The data derive from a study of T cell responses to AZD1222 COVID-19 vaccine (dated by TCRdb to the early 2020s). Regarding the research as a whole: TCR sequencing was performed for more than 230 trial participants, of whom about 200 were given two doses of AZD1222 and some 26 were given two doses of MenACWY control vaccine. Enrollment into the trials was organized by age into subgroups of 18-55, 56-69 and 70-plus years, and those subgroups contained approximately 150, 30 and 60 TCR-sequenced participants, respectively. What the study reported, not specific to this receptor: Because no day 14 peak-response samples were available, the repertoires could be characterized only after the peak T cell response. Reportedly, close to half of the unique spike-specific TCRs recognized epitopes lying outside the regions that are mutated in the B.1.351 and B.1.1.7 variants. Vaccine-associated CD4 TCRs spanned the whole spike protein, with dominant responses in regions 160-218 and 743-854. Participants were mostly white British, with more females than males. The authors suggested clonal diversity may have been underestimated. In the small 56-69-year group, the increase in depth fell short of significance, most likely because of low power. Conclusions about previously exposed vaccinees were limited because only a handful of AZD1222 recipients were SARS-CoV-2 seropositive at baseline. After two AZD1222 doses, spike-specific TCR breadth and depth were significantly higher than at day 0 and than in MenACWY recipients.

The CDR3 regions of human TCRbeta chains were analyzed by immunosequencing. Concerning the study's data processing: Repertoire TCRs were matched against a reference library of SARS-CoV-2-specific TCRs generated with the MIRA antigen-specificity platform. Breadth was defined as the fraction of unique TCRs that were SARS-CoV-2-associated, and depth was defined as the fraction of total T cells that were SARS-CoV-2-associated. Using the MIRA data, every spike-specific TCR was mapped to the spike region that the TCR reacted to and assigned to either a CD4 or a CD8 class. Log10-transformed breadth and depth values were compared by one-way ANOVA with Sidak's multiple comparisons tests. Entries here come from immuneACCESS through TCRdb and include only in-frame sequences with V and J called. Some clones fail to appear in such tables; in the studies checked, an unresolved V gene covers under half of the shortfall, and the cause of the remainder is unknown. V, J and clone size were drawn from that table, and D and trimming were deduced from the DNA. The sample table shows some 200,000 clones, and roughly 92% are seen once. The ten largest clones add up to over 0.95% of the sample.

In the germline V gene, CDR1 corresponds to SGHRS and CDR2 to YFSETQ. The CDR3, from cysteine to phenylalanine, totals 18 residues. Of all the DNA, just the CDR3 is kept, 54 bases in frame from base 1. The trim is 0 bases for V and 2 bases for J, with a gap of 19 bases between the germline ends. The sequence came from an adult who received the AZD1222 COVID-19 vaccine. Sequencing used peripheral blood, obtained 28 days after the second AZD1222 dose. The chain is made from TRBV5-1 and TRBJ2-3; the D gene is perhaps TRBD1, from 5 matching bases. The DNA is as follows: TGCGCCAGCAGCTTGGAAGCGACGGTATCAGGGAACACAGATACGCAGTATTTT. This encodes CASSLEATVSGNTDTQYF.